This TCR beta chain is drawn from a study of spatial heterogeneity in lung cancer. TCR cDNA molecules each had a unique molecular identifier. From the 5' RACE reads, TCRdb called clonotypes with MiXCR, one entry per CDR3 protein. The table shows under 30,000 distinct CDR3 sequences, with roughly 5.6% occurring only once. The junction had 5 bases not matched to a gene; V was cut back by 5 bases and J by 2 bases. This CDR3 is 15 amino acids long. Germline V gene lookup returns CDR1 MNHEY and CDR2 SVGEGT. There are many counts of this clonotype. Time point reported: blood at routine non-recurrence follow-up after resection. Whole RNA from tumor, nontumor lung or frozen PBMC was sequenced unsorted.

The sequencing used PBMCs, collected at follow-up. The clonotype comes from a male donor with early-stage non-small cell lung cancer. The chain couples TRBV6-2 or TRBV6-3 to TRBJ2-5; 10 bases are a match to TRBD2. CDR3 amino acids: CASSPGLAYQETQYF. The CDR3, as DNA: TGTGCCAGCAGTCCGGGACTAGCGTATCAAGAGACCCAGTACTTC.